The rows below give T cell receptor beta chains drawn from one sample of a study of shared clonotypes between healthy human individuals. Using immunoSEQ multiplex PCR, the repertoire was profiled, and TCRdb retains in-frame clones only, with some absent. The sample contains 550,000 to 750,000 clones, roughly 95% of which appear only once. The sample was naive CD8+ T cells sorted from blood. These receptors were taken from a young woman in good health. CDR3s include the opening cysteine and the closing phenylalanine or tryptophan. The D gene is left open where the match is weak. Size is omitted from some rows. Given values are once, few, many or a class for expanded clones.

>.|TRBJ1-5|TRBV19|.
CASTPLAGPNQPQHF
TGTGCCAGTACACCCCTGGCTGGTCCTAATCAGCCCCAGCATTTT
>TRBD1|TRBJ1-2|TRBV7-9|.
CASSQTKGRDRGYYGYTF
TGTGCCAGCAGCCAAACTAAGGGCCGGGACAGGGGGTACTATGGCTACACCTTC
>.|TRBJ1-3|TRBV5-5|.
CASRDRDPSGNTIYF
TGTGCCAGCAGGGACCGGGACCCCTCTGGAAACACCATATATTTT
>.|TRBJ2-7|TRBV10-3|.
CAISDSYEQYF
TGTGCCATCAGTGATTCCTACGAGCAGTACTTC
>.|TRBJ1-6|TRBV4-1|.
CASRWGGQSPLHF
TGCGCCAGCAGGTGGGGCGGGCAATCACCCCTCCACTTT
>.|TRBJ2-7|TRBV30|.
CAWSRDNSYEQYF
TGTGCCTGGTCCCGGGACAACTCCTACGAGCAGTACTTC
>.|TRBJ1-4|TRBV9|.
CASSPRIGNEKLFF
TGTGCCAGCAGCCCGAGGATTGGAAATGAAAAACTGTTTTTT
>.|TRBJ1-2|TRBV30|.
CAWSVSGSSGYGYTF
TGTGCCTGGAGTGTATCAGGCTCCTCTGGTTATGGCTACACCTTC
>.|TRBJ1-4|TRBV28|once
CASSFRLNEKLFF
TGTGCCAGCAGTTTTAGGTTAAATGAAAAACTGTTTTTT
>TRBD2|TRBJ2-7|TRBV9|.
CASSVAGGGDEQYF
TGTGCCAGCAGCGTAGCGGGAGGTGGGGACGAGCAGTACTTC
>.|TRBJ2-1|TRBV11-2|.
CASSREYHNEQFF
TGTGCCAGCAGTCGGGAGTATCACAATGAGCAGTTCTTC
>.|TRBJ2-2|TRBV7-6|.
CASSPGTENTGELFF
TGTGCCAGCAGCCCTGGGACGGAGAACACCGGGGAGCTGTTTTTT
>.|TRBJ1-5|TRBV6-1|.
CASSELGALQGNQPQHF
TGTGCCAGCAGTGAATTGGGTGCCTTACAAGGCAATCAGCCCCAGCATTTT
>TRBD2|TRBJ2-2|TRBV10-3|.
CAIMVTLASQRGNTGELFF
TGTGCCATCATGGTCACTCTAGCTTCCCAGCGGGGCAACACCGGGGAGCTGTTTTTT
>.|TRBJ2-5|TRBV9|once
CASSVGGETQYF
TGTGCCAGCAGCGTTGGGGGGGAGACCCAGTACTTC
>.|TRBJ1-1|TRBV5-4|.
CASSYGRLNTEAFF
TGTGCCAGCAGCTATGGACGTCTGAACACTGAAGCTTTCTTT
>.|TRBJ2-7|TRBV27|.
CASRLGDSGSYEQYF
TGTGCCAGCAGACTTGGGGACTCCGGCTCCTACGAGCAGTACTTC
>TRBD2|TRBJ2-1|TRBV5-6|.
CASSLEGLAVDEQFF
TGTGCCAGCAGCTTGGAGGGACTAGCCGTGGATGAGCAGTTCTTC
>TRBD2|TRBJ2-1|TRBV4-1|.
CASSPLGASGTYNEQFF
TGCGCCAGCAGCCCCCTGGGGGCTAGCGGGACTTACAATGAGCAGTTCTTC
>.|TRBJ1-1|TRBV27|.
CASSIQQGGTEAFF
TGTGCCAGCAGTATCCAACAGGGTGGCACTGAAGCTTTCTTT
>.|TRBJ2-1|TRBV9|.
CASRAGPENEQFF
TGTGCCAGCCGGGCGGGACCTGAGAATGAGCAGTTCTTC
>.|TRBJ1-1|TRBV29-1|few
CSVEEIGHTEAFF
TGCAGCGTTGAAGAGATCGGGCACACTGAAGCTTTCTTT
>.|TRBJ2-1|TRBV4-1|.
CASSPQGNEQFF
TGCGCCAGCAGCCCCCAGGGCAATGAGCAGTTCTTC
>.|TRBJ2-2|TRBV19|.
CASSPGLSTGELFF
TGTGCCAGTAGTCCGGGACTCTCCACCGGGGAGCTGTTTTTT
>TRBD2|TRBJ2-1|TRBV27|.
CASSLLGGTNEQFF
TGTGCCAGCAGTTTATTGGGGGGGACCAATGAGCAGTTCTTC
>TRBD2|TRBJ2-1|TRBV5-4|.
CASSWEGLADSNEQFF
TGTGCCAGCAGCTGGGAGGGACTAGCGGATTCCAATGAGCAGTTCTTC
>.|TRBJ2-7|TRBV13|.
CASSLGLAASYEQYF
TGTGCCAGCAGCTTAGGCTTGGCAGCTTCCTACGAGCAGTACTTC
>TRBD2|TRBJ2-5|TRBV27|.
CASSPRLAGGPGEETQYF
TGTGCCAGCAGTCCCAGACTAGCGGGAGGGCCGGGGGAAGAGACCCAGTACTTC
>.|TRBJ2-3|TRBV7-8|.
CASQSLSEDTQYF
TGTGCCAGCCAAAGCTTATCTGAAGATACGCAGTATTTT
>TRBD2|TRBJ2-2|TRBV28|.
CASSFLAGVAGVAGELFF
TGTGCCAGCAGTTTTCTCGCCGGAGTAGCGGGAGTTGCCGGGGAGCTGTTTTTT
>TRBD1|TRBJ2-1|TRBV28|.
CASSPRQGYTRHEQFF
TGTGCCAGCAGTCCGAGACAGGGGTATACCAGGCATGAGCAGTTCTTC
>.|TRBJ1-4|TRBV7-9|.
CASSFSDNEKLFF
TGTGCCAGCAGCTTTTCGGATAATGAAAAACTGTTTTTT
>.|TRBJ2-2|TRBV27|.
CASSLSSNLGTGELFF
TGTGCCAGCAGTTTATCGTCGAATCTCGGCACCGGGGAGCTGTTTTTT
>TRBD2|TRBJ2-5|TRBV29-1|.
CSVEDGREETQYF
TGCAGCGTTGAAGACGGGAGGGAGGAGACCCAGTACTTC
>.|TRBJ2-7|TRBV7-9|.
CASSSPRPGDTYEQYF
TGTGCCAGCAGCTCTCCTCGGCCCGGGGACACCTACGAGCAGTACTTC
>.|TRBJ2-7|TRBV4-1|.
CASSFLASLNYEQYF
TGCGCCAGCAGCTTTCTAGCCTCCTTAAACTACGAGCAGTACTTC
>.|TRBJ2-7|TRBV9|.
CASSSIRADRRSSYEQYF
TGTGCCAGCAGCTCAATCAGGGCGGACAGAAGGAGCTCCTACGAGCAGTACTTC
>TRBD2|TRBJ2-3|TRBV19|.
CASSLLAGGTDTQYF
TGTGCCAGTAGTCTACTAGCGGGGGGCACAGATACGCAGTATTTT
>.|TRBJ2-7|TRBV10-3|.
CAISESGQTYEQYF
TGTGCCATCAGTGAGTCGGGACAAACCTACGAGCAGTACTTC
>.|TRBJ2-7|TRBV29-1|.
CSVPIETYEQYF
TGCAGCGTGCCTATCGAGACCTACGAGCAGTACTTC
>TRBD1|TRBJ2-7|TRBV13|.
CASSLEGQGSHEQYF
TGTGCCAGCAGCTTAGAGGGACAGGGGAGCCACGAGCAGTACTTC